The 11 T cell receptor beta chains below come from one sample, sequenced in a study of OX40 agonist ivuxolimab in advanced cancers. Library preparation was by the immunoSEQ multiplex PCR assay. Imported from immuneACCESS, the table was reduced by TCRdb to in-frame sequences with V and J called. These copies leave out some clones; in studies compared against another copy, an unresolved V gene accounts for under half, and the cause of the remainder is not known. For this sample there are 30,000 to 45,000 clones; around 84% appear just once. In total, the top ten clones hold 13% of the sample. Sequencing was performed on CD4+ or CD8+ T cells sorted from blood, taken in a trial of the OX40 agonist ivuxolimab. These receptors originate from an adult with an advanced solid tumor such as melanoma, head and neck, liver or kidney cancer.

This rearrangement joins TRBV30 to TRBJ1-4; D is undetermined. Germline assignment: CDR1 GTSNPN and CDR2 SVGIG (reference sequence). The CDR3 length is 14 residues. Trimming left V 3 bases short and J 0 bases short, with 8 bases between. This chain's CDR3 is CAWSRTATNEKLFF. In DNA form, the CDR3 reads TGTGCCTGGAGCAGGACTGCAACTAATGAAAAACTGTTTTTT.

The V and J genes are TRBV2 and TRBJ1-1, with D tentatively TRBD1 (6 bases). CDR1 and CDR2 (germline): SNHLY, FYNNEI. The CDR3 has 15 residues. The V end lost 7 bases, the J end lost 3 bases, and 18 bases lay between the germline ends. CDR3 protein: CASNKRGKGDTEAFF. In DNA form, the CDR3 reads TGTGCCAGCAATAAGAGGGGGAAGGGGGACACTGAAGCTTTCTTT.

V is TRBV14 and J is TRBJ2-7; no definite D call. CDR3 length: 13 amino acids. With 10 bases removed from V and 1 base from J, the gap between germline ends came to 14 bases. From germline, CDR1 is SGHDN and CDR2 FVKESK. CDR3 nucleotides: TGTGCCACCTCAAAGGCCTCTTCCTACGAGCAGTACTTC. Protein product: CATSKASSYEQYF.

This chain joins TRBV7-3 and TRBJ1-5; 9 bases are a match to TRBD1. The J segment lost 6 bases and the V segment lost 2 bases, leaving 11 bases of the junction unmatched. The CDR3 sequence is 17 residues long. Per the germline V gene, CDR1 is SGHTA and CDR2 is FQGTGA. CDR3 in DNA: TGTGCCAGCAGCTTAGGTTCGGGACAGGGTGTTTCTCAGCCCCAGCATTTT. Translated, it gives CASSLGSGQGVSQPQHF.

V usage is TRBV5-1 and J usage is TRBJ2-5; 10 bases line up with TRBD1. This CDR3 is built from 14 residues. J gave up 5 bases and V 3 bases, and 4 bases lay outside the gene matches. Germline CDR1 and CDR2: SGHRS and YFSETQ. The CDR3 loop is CASSYDRGQETQYF. CDR3 DNA: TGCGCCAGCAGCTACGACAGGGGGCAGGAGACCCAGTACTTC.

V is TRBV11-3 and J is TRBJ2-3; D gene ambiguous. V shed 1 base and J shed 9 bases, with 11 bases lying between them. In germline, CDR1 is SGHNT, CDR2 YENEEA. The CDR3 contains 13 residues. For the CDR3, the DNA is TGTGCCAGCAGCTTAGGCCCAAAGTACACGCAGTATTTT. The encoded protein is CASSLGPKYTQYF.

The chain links TRBV12-5 to TRBJ2-3; weak D call: TRBD1 (6 bases). The CDR3 sequence is 14 residues long. Per germline, CDR1 LGHNT and CDR2 FRNRAP. Trimming pared 8 bases from V and 5 bases from J, leaving 17 bases between. In DNA, the CDR3 is TGTGCTAGTCTTTGGAGGACAGAAAAAGATACGCAGTATTTT. It codes for CASLWRTEKDTQYF.

The V call is TRBV28, the J call TRBJ1-2, with 9 bases fitting TRBD1. CDR1 is MDHEN, CDR2 SYDVKM, per germline. There are 17 residues in the CDR3. V was clipped by 5 bases and J by 2 bases; unmatched bases: 12. The CDR3 DNA follows: TGTGCCAGCAGTCCCGGACAGGGGAATGTATTGAACTATGGCTACACCTTC. Its translation is CASSPGQGNVLNYGYTF.

The V call is TRBV30, the J call TRBJ2-1; 11 bases align to TRBD2. CDR1 is GTSNPN and CDR2 is SVGIG in the germline V gene (reference sequence). This CDR3 has 12 amino acids. Losses at the gene ends were 2 bases for V and 14 bases for J; bases not matched to a gene: 5. In nucleotides, the CDR3 is TGTGCCTGGAGTTTATCACTAGCGGGGGAGTTCTTC. It encodes CAWSLSLAGEFF.

The rearrangement joins TRBV5-1 to TRBJ2-5; no clear D gene. Germline assignment: CDR1 SGHRS and CDR2 YFSETQ. There are 14 residues in the CDR3. Trimming removed 2 bases at V and 3 bases at J, with 11 bases between. CDR3 sequence reads: CASSFRAPEETQYF. The DNA for the CDR3 is TGCGCCAGCAGCTTCCGGGCCCCAGAAGAGACCCAGTACTTC. Full variable domain (rest looked up from reference TRBV5-1 and TRBJ2-5): KAGVTQTPRYLIKTRGQQVTLSCSPISGHRSVSWYQQTPGQGLQFLFEYFSETQRNKGNFPGRFSGRQFSNSRSEMNVSTLELGDSALYLCASSFRAPEETQYFGPGTRLLVL.

The V call is TRBV28, the J call TRBJ1-2; a weak D match, TRBD1 (6 bases). CDR1 is MDHEN and CDR2 is SYDVKM in the germline V gene. The CDR3 sequence is 14 residues long. Deletions cut 3 bases from V and 6 bases from J, with 14 bases between. The CDR3 coding sequence is TGTGCCAGCAGTTTCGGGGACACCCTGGATGGCTACACCTTC. Protein product: CASSFGDTLDGYTF.